These 18 T cell receptor beta chains originate from one sample sequenced in a study of CXCR3-negative and CXCR3-positive naive CD8 T cells. 5' RACE with UMI labels generated the TRB cDNA libraries. TCRdb re-called the 5' RACE reads, yielding one record per CDR3 amino acid sequence without DNA. In total, the table holds some 28,000 distinct CDR3 sequences. Source material: memory CD8+ T cells from blood. The receptors come from a human donor in good health. Some clones in this sample may be carry-over from other donors' samples.

This sequence joins TRBV11-2 and TRBJ1-2. Germline V CDR1 and CDR2: SGHAT, FQNNGV. The CDR3 loop spans 15 amino acids. The CDR3 is CASSLSPGGNYGYTF.

V usage is TRBV9 and J usage is TRBJ2-7. This CDR3 is 14 amino acids long. Germline V lookup: CDR1 SGDLS, CDR2 YYNGEE. This CDR3 is CASSVEGNSYEQYF.

The rearrangement joins TRBV9 to TRBJ2-3; TCRdb indicates TRBD1, and absent DNA this call remains unverified. The CDR3 spans 15 residues. CDR1 is SGDLS, CDR2 YYNGEE, per germline. The CDR3 protein is CASSVEGQGTDTQYF.

The chain combines TRBV4-3 with TRBJ1-2. Per germline, CDR1 LGHNA and CDR2 YSLEER. This CDR3 spans 16 amino acids. The CDR3 protein is CASSQVVGGGLDGYTF.

V usage is TRBV7-3 and J usage is TRBJ1-4; TCRdb selects TRBD1, and the lack of DNA leaves this call unchecked. The CDR3 contains 15 residues. Germline-derived CDR1 and CDR2 are SGHTA and FQGTGA. Here the CDR3 reads CASSFQGAVGGKLFF.

This rearrangement joins TRBV7-9 to TRBJ1-1; the TCRdb call, TRBD1, lacks DNA for checking. The CDR3 extends over 14 amino acids. CDR1 and CDR2 (germline): SEHNR, FQNEAQ (reference sequence). The CDR3 is CASSGTALNTEAFF.

This chain connects TRBV12-3 or TRBV12-4 to TRBJ2-7. This CDR3 spans 13 amino acids. The CDR3 loop is CASSLSQSLEQYF.

The chain employs TRBV5-6 and TRBJ2-1. The CDR3 runs 11 residues. Germline V gene lookup returns CDR1 SGHDT and CDR2 YYEEEE. The CDR3 loop reads CASSLSLEQFF. The whole variable domain, filled in from reference TRBV5-6 and TRBJ2-1, reads DAGVTQSPTHLIKTRGQQVTLRCSPKSGHDTVSWYQQALGQGPQFIFQYYEEEERQRGNFPDRFSGHQFPNYSSELNVNALLLGDSALYLCASSLSLEQFFGPGTRLTVL.

CDR3: CASRAGTEFPYEQYF. The V and J genes are TRBV5-1 and TRBJ2-7; TCRdb indicates TRBD1, and absent DNA this call remains unverified. Germline loops: CDR1 SGHRS, CDR2 YFSETQ. The CDR3 runs to 15 residues.

This clonotype is labeled medium-sized based on frequency. V and J are TRBV20-1 and TRBJ2-1; TCRdb reports TRBD1, a call that lacks DNA to check it against. The CDR3 consists of 15 residues. Germline-derived CDR1 and CDR2 are DFQATT and SNEGSKA (reference sequence). The CDR3 region is CSADPGRSSYNEQFF.

The rearrangement links TRBV29-1 to TRBJ2-3; the TCRdb D gene call, TRBD1, has no DNA to confirm it. CDR1 and CDR2 from the germline V gene are SQVTM and ANQGSEA. The CDR3 length is 14 residues. The CDR3: CSTLPGQTTDTQYF.

This chain joins TRBV9 and TRBJ2-3; TCRdb names TRBD2, which stays unverified in the absence of DNA. The CDR3 contains 14 residues. Germline values: CDR1 SGDLS, CDR2 YYNGEE. CDR3 region: CASSTSGSTDTQYF.

The rearrangement uses TRBV7-3 and TRBJ2-1; TCRdb's D call of TRBD2 is untestable without DNA. Germline lookup yields CDR1 SGHTA and CDR2 FQGTGA. The CDR3 length is 14 residues. CDR3 loop: CASSPSGGANEQFF.

J is TRBJ1-5 and V is TRBV6-5. CDR3 length: 15 amino acids. From germline, CDR1 is MNHEY and CDR2 SVGAGI. CDR3 in amino acids: CASSYSNSGNQPQHF.

The gene calls are TRBV7-9 and TRBJ1-1. The CDR3 extends over 13 amino acids. Germline V CDR1 and CDR2: SEHNR, FQNEAQ (reference sequence). CDR3 residues: CASSYDRSTEAFF.

CDR3 protein: CASGYGATEAFF. This sequence joins TRBV12-5 and TRBJ1-1. Germline CDR1 LGHNT, CDR2 FRNRAP. The CDR3 is 12 amino acids.

V usage is TRBV6-5 and J usage is TRBJ2-7; the D call from TCRdb, TRBD2, cannot be confirmed without DNA. CDR1 is MNHEY and CDR2 is SVGAGI in the germline V gene. The CDR3 has 15 residues. This CDR3 is CASTRGAFSSYEQYF.

The chain couples TRBV5-1 to TRBJ2-3. This CDR3 contains 15 residues. Germline values: CDR1 SGHRS, CDR2 YFSETQ. The CDR3 sequence is CASSLEGTSADTQYF.